Listed here is a single TCR beta chain. Antigen unknown. The data stem from a study of beta chain features in type 1 diabetes. Expressed TCRB transcripts got sequenced, as all isolated RNA was reverse transcribed. Roughly 3.4 million reads were obtained on average from naive, central memory and regulatory T cell samples. Clones were read by immunoSEQ multiplex PCR, and TCRdb kept only the in-frame ones, dropping some. This sample has roughly 700,000 clones, with 13% found just once. It was via CD45RO/CCR7/CD25/CD127/CD95/CD27 that CD4+ naive, central memory, regulatory and stem cell-like memory cells were sorted. General study findings and limits: Type 1 diabetes patients had TCRB CDR3s that were shorter (moderately but significantly so) in all four CD4+ subsets.

Looked up from germline, CDR1 is MNHNS and CDR2 is SASEGT. The CDR3 has 13 residues. Trimming stripped 6 bases from V and 8 bases from J, with 16 bases between. The receptor comes from a man aged 18 to 29 with type 1 diabetes. The gene calls are TRBV6-1 and TRBJ1-2, with D perhaps TRBD1 (6 bases). The sequenced sample consisted of naive CD4+ T cells from blood. CDR3 loop: CASRRAGDGGYTF. DNA for the CDR3: TGTGCCAGCAGGAGGGCAGGGGATGGCGGCTACACCTTC.